This T cell receptor (beta chain) was sequenced in a study of post-analysis software for immune sequencing data. At the level of the study: Some patients lacked subtype; others had relapsing-remitting, secondary progressive or progressive-relapsing disease. Whole-study results and caveats: The study found TRBV5-6, TRBV5-1 and TRBV20-1 among about 5 TRBV segments more frequent in patients than controls. Controls had significantly higher normalized Chao1 diversity than multiple sclerosis patients.

Points on this clonotype: Its antigen is still unknown.

Unique molecular identifiers were carried by the TCR beta cDNA libraries. Roughly 490,000 cDNA molecules came from approximately 1 to 10 million T cells. MiXCR, applied by TCRdb to the PCR reads, yields one record per CDR3 protein. The data show roughly 540,000 distinct CDR3 sequences, 34% seen once. The V and J ends lost 3 bases and 6 bases respectively, with 15 bases between them. The CDR3 runs 15 residues. Germline CDR1 reads SEHNR; CDR2 reads FQNEAQ (reference sequence). Sample: blood. This chain connects TRBV7-9 to TRBJ2-4, with D possibly being TRBD2 (7 bases). This receptor was identified in a girl aged 2 to 17 with multiple sclerosis. This chain's CDR3 is CASSFEGGRTNIQYF. In DNA, the CDR3 is TGTGCCAGCAGCTTCGAGGGGGGGCGAACAAACATTCAGTACTTC.